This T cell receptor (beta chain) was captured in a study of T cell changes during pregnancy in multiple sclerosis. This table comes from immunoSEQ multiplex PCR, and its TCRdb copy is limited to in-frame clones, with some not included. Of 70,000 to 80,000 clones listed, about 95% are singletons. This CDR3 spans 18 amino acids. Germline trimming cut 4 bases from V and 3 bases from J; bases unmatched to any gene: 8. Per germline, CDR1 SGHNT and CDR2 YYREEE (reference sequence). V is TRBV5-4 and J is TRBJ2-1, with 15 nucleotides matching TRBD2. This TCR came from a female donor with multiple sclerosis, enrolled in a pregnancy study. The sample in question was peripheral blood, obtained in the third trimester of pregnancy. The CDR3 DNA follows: TGTGCCAGCAGCCCGGGACTAGCGGGGGGCGGAGGCTACAATGAGCAGTTCTTC. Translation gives CASSPGLAGGGGYNEQFF.